One sample yielded the 25 T cell receptor beta chains listed below, sequenced in a study of cytomegalovirus exposure and HLA in healthy donors. Use of 60 Vbeta and 13 Jbeta primers characterized the PCR. Clones were sequenced by immunoSEQ multiplex PCR, and TCRdb holds only the in-frame ones, with some missing. The sample includes under 250,000 clones, more than 75% of them seen just once. The sequencing input was PBMCs. These TCRs come from a human donor in good health.

This sequence joins TRBV18 and TRBJ1-5; no firm D call. Germline V gene data show CDR1 as KGHSH and CDR2 as LQKENI. CDR3 length equals 15 residues. With 4 bases removed from V and 7 bases from J, the gap between germline ends came to 17 bases. The CDR3 is CASSLSPGRGQPQHF. CDR3 DNA sequence: TGTGCCAGCTCACTATCGCCAGGCCGTGGGCAGCCCCAGCATTTT.

On this clone: The same CDR3 can be traced to other DNA sequences in this sample. The rearrangement uses TRBV28 and TRBJ2-7; D is unclear. The CDR3 loop spans 10 amino acids. Trimming took 5 bases from V and 4 from J, leaving 3 bases between them. CDR1 is MDHEN, CDR2 SYDVKM, per germline. The CDR3 loop is CASSRYEQYF. The DNA for the CDR3 is TGTGCCAGCAGTCGGTACGAGCAGTACTTC. Filled out from reference TRBV28 and TRBJ2-7, the complete variable domain reads DVKVTQSSRYLVKRTGEKVFLECVQDMDHENMFWYRQDPGLGLRLIYFSYDVKMKEKGDIPEGYSVSREKKERFSLILESASTNQTSMYLCASSRYEQYFGPGTRLTVT.

This chain links TRBV5-4 with TRBJ2-1, with 7 bases fitting TRBD2. This CDR3 is built from 14 residues. Germline-derived CDR1 and CDR2 are SGHNT and YYREEE (reference sequence). With 4 bases clipped from V and 6 bases from J, the junction kept 7 bases outside the gene matches. CDR3 DNA sequence: TGTGCCAGCAGCGCCCAGCGGGACCCCAATGAGCAGTTCTTC. It is translated as CASSAQRDPNEQFF.

Comments on this clone: One junction end does not reproduce the germline sequence, and a read error may be involved. The CDR3 reads CAGSTLTPLDILSSYNEQFF. Here the CDR3 DNA reads TGTGCCGGCAGCACCCTCACGCCCCTGGACATACTAAGCTCCTACAATGAGCAGTTCTTC. This chain connects TRBV7-3 to TRBJ2-1; the D gene is possibly TRBD1 (5 bases). Germline CDR1 and CDR2: SGHTA and FQGTGA. This CDR3 is built from 20 residues.

The chain is built from TRBV9 and TRBJ2-3; D might be TRBD2 (6 bases). Germline V gene sequence: CDR1 SGDLS, CDR2 YYNGEE. The CDR3 contains 14 residues. V was shortened by 1 base and J by 10 bases, with 16 bases between the two germline ends. The CDR3 sequence is CASSVSGGPDAQYF. Written as DNA, the CDR3 is TGTGCCAGCAGCGTAAGCGGAGGGCCGGACGCGCAGTATTTT.

The chain links TRBV29-1 to TRBJ2-7; TRBD2 matches 11 bases. This CDR3 contains 16 residues. Losses at the gene ends were 2 bases for V and 3 bases for J; bases not matched to a gene: 9. Germline V gene lookup returns CDR1 SQVTM and CDR2 ANQGSEA. This CDR3 reads CSVEILGTSGRYEQYF. The DNA for the CDR3 is TGCAGCGTTGAAATCCTCGGGACTAGCGGACGCTACGAGCAGTACTTC.

V and J are TRBV5-8 and TRBJ2-2; 9 positions match TRBD2. Per germline, CDR1 SGHTS and CDR2 YDEGEE. J gave up 4 bases and V 4 bases, and 11 bases lay outside the gene matches. This CDR3 has 17 amino acids. The CDR3 nucleotides are TGTGCCAGCAGCCAATTTATAACGGGACTAGCCACCGGGGAGCTGTTTTTT. It encodes CASSQFITGLATGELFF.

The chain recombines TRBV2 with TRBJ2-5; a weak D match, TRBD1 (5 bases). Trimming took 9 bases from V and 5 from J, leaving 10 bases between them. The CDR3 has 11 residues. CDR1 is SNHLY, CDR2 FYNNEI, per germline. CDR3: CASQGLETQYF. The CDR3 bases are TGTGCCAGTCAGGGATTGGAGACCCAGTACTTC. Full variable domain (missing parts from reference TRBV2 and TRBJ2-5): EPEVTQTPSHQVTQMGQEVILRCVPISNHLYFYWYRQILGQKVEFLVSFYNNEISEKSEIFDDQFSVERPDGSNFTLKIRSTKLEDSAMYFCASQGLETQYFGPGTRLLVL.

The chain carries TRBV5-8 and TRBJ2-3; tentatively, D is TRBD1 (5 bases). V lost 9 bases, J lost 6 bases, and 14 bases lay in between. From germline, CDR1 is SGHTS and CDR2 YDEGEE. The CDR3 runs 12 residues. CDR3 DNA sequence: TGTGCCATTCCGCTAGGGGCGGATACGCAGTATTTT. Translated, it gives CAIPLGADTQYF.

The chain joins TRBV29-1 to TRBJ2-5; 12 nucleotides match TRBD1. The CDR3 runs to 16 residues. The germline V gene has CDR1 SQVTM and CDR2 ANQGSEA. Trimming cost V 6 bases and J 4 bases; bases outside gene matches: 12. The DNA for the CDR3 is TGCAGCGTCCGGGACAGGGGGCCGGGGACCGGAGAGACCCAGTACTTC. It yields the protein CSVRDRGPGTGETQYF.

The chain uses TRBV4-1 and TRBJ1-2, with D possibly being TRBD1 (5 bases). Trimming took off 2 bases at V and 5 bases at J, with 18 bases between the two ends. This CDR3 has 16 amino acids. Germline assignment: CDR1 MGHRA and CDR2 YSYEKL. The CDR3 region has the DNA TGCGCCAGCAGCCAACCCCTGAAGGGGCCTCGGTATGGCTACACCTTC. Translation gives CASSQPLKGPRYGYTF.

Worth noting for this clone: One junction end disagrees with the germline gene, perhaps due to a read error. The chain employs TRBV7-9 and TRBJ2-3, with 10 bases lining up with TRBD2. This CDR3 is built from 18 residues. From germline, CDR1 is SEHNR and CDR2 FQNEAQ (reference sequence). In nucleotides, the CDR3 is TGTGCCAGCAACTTATACCCCGGACTAGCGGAACCCACAGATACGCAGTATTTT. Residues: CASNLYPGLAEPTDTQYF. Full variable domain (outside the CDR3, taken from reference TRBV7-9 and TRBJ2-3): DTGVSQNPRHKITKRGQNVTFRCDPISEHNRLYWYRQTLGQGPEFLTYFQNEAQLEKSRLLSDRFSAERPKGSFSTLEIQRTEQGDSAMYLCASNLYPGLAEPTDTQYFGPGTRLTVL.

This chain links TRBV5-1 with TRBJ2-3, with 11 bases that match TRBD2. V lost 1 base, J lost 4 bases, and 5 bases stayed unmatched. Germline V gene data show CDR1 as SGHRS and CDR2 as YFSETQ. The CDR3 runs 16 residues. This chain's CDR3 is CASSLLAGGPADTQYF. The CDR3 DNA is TGCGCCAGCAGCTTGTTAGCGGGAGGGCCGGCAGATACGCAGTATTTT.

This clone has just one count. V gene TRBV4-1 combines with J gene TRBJ2-3; a possible D gene is TRBD2 (7 bases). Trimming took off 0 bases at V and 5 bases at J, with 27 bases between the two ends. CDR3 length: 20 residues. From germline, CDR1 is MGHRA and CDR2 YSYEKL. The CDR3 loop is CASSQDPMGGGRLTQDTQYF. CDR3 DNA: TGCGCCAGCAGCCAAGATCCCATGGGGGGGGGCAGGCTCACACAAGATACGCAGTATTTT.

The V call is TRBV4-3, the J call TRBJ1-1; perhaps TRBD1 as D (5 bases). From germline, CDR1 is LGHNA and CDR2 YSLEER. This CDR3 spans 14 amino acids. Trimming left V 4 bases short and J 3 bases short, with 12 bases between. The CDR3 nucleotides read TGCGCCAGCAGCCCCGACAGCTCTTACACTGAAGCTTTCTTT. Residues: CASSPDSSYTEAFF.

Notes on this clone: One end of the junction is discordant with germline, which a read error may explain. V usage is TRBV7-9 and J usage is TRBJ2-3, with D unclear. Germline V gene sequence: CDR1 SEHNR, CDR2 FQNEAQ (reference sequence). The CDR3 has 13 amino acids. CDR3 residues: CSSSLALTDTQYF. The DNA for the CDR3 is TGTTCCAGCAGCCTTGCTCTAACAGATACGCAGTATTTT.

CDR3 coding DNA: TGTGCCAGTACCCTACACGGCAGGGGGAACACCGGGGAGCTGTTTTTT. Its protein product is CASTLHGRGNTGELFF. V and J are TRBV19 and TRBJ2-2; weak D call: TRBD1 (6 bases). CDR1 is LNHDA, CDR2 SQIVND, per germline (reference sequence). CDR3 length: 16 amino acids. Trimming took off 7 bases at V and 1 base at J, with 16 bases between the two ends.

The chain combines TRBV7-8 with TRBJ2-7, with D perhaps matching TRBD1 (6 bases). Germline values: CDR1 SGHVS, CDR2 FQNEAQ. The V and J ends lost 5 bases and 0 bases respectively, with 11 bases between them. The CDR3 totals 14 residues. CDR3 coding DNA: TGTGCCAGCAGCCCGGGACACAGCTCCTACGAGCAGTACTTC. It translates to CASSPGHSSYEQYF.

The gene calls are TRBV15 and TRBJ1-2; 10 bases are a match to TRBD1. Germline values: CDR1 LNHNV, CDR2 YYDKDF (reference sequence). The V gene end was trimmed by 1 base and the J gene end by 10 bases; junction bases not matched to a gene: 6. The CDR3 consists of 14 residues. This CDR3 reads CATSRGGQGIAYTF. The CDR3 region has the DNA TGTGCCACCAGCAGAGGGGGACAGGGGATCGCCTACACCTTC.

The chain has TRBV18 and TRBJ2-3, with 7 bases that match TRBD2. This CDR3 region has 16 residues. Germline CDR1 and CDR2: KGHSH and LQKENI. V lost 0 bases and J lost 3; bases outside the gene matches: 6. CDR3 amino acids: CASSPPPGRGTDTQYF. CDR3 coding DNA: TGTGCCAGCTCACCACCCCCGGGGAGGGGAACAGATACGCAGTATTTT.

The gene calls are TRBV11-2 and TRBJ2-7; a possible D gene is TRBD2 (6 bases). The CDR3 covers 16 residues. V gave up 3 bases and J gave up 2 bases, with 17 bases separating them. Germline V CDR1 and CDR2: SGHAT, FQNNGV. DNA for the CDR3: TGTGCCAGCAGCTTGGCGGGACTCTCCAAAACCTACGAGCAGTACTTC. It is translated as CASSLAGLSKTYEQYF.

This chain uses TRBV10-3 with TRBJ1-4, with TRBD1 identical over 8 bases. The trim removed 8 bases at V and 5 bases at J, leaving 4 bases unmatched. This CDR3 is built from 13 residues. Germline values: CDR1 ENHRY, CDR2 SYGVKD. For the CDR3, the DNA is TGTGCCATCCGGACAGGGACGAATGAAAAACTGTTTTTT. This encodes CAIRTGTNEKLFF.

The chain has TRBV6-6 and TRBJ2-2; 10 bases fit TRBD1. J was trimmed by 5 bases and V by 6 bases; bases with no gene match: 6. CDR1 and CDR2 (germline): MNHNY, SVGAGI (reference sequence). The CDR3 loop spans 15 amino acids. The CDR3 coding sequence is TGTGCCAGCAGACCGGGACAGGGGAGTACCGGGGAGCTGTTTTTT. Its translation: CASRPGQGSTGELFF.

V gene TRBV7-3 combines with J gene TRBJ2-1, with TRBD2 as a possible D gene (6 bases). The CDR3 spans 15 residues. V was shortened by 4 bases and J by 3 bases, with 13 bases between the two germline ends. Germline CDR1 SGHTA, CDR2 FQGTGA. The CDR3 coding sequence is TGTGCCAGCAGCTCCGGCGGGGACTTCTACAATGAGCAGTTCTTC. Protein product: CASSSGGDFYNEQFF.

The chain is built from TRBV30 and TRBJ2-3; 7 positions match TRBD2. With 4 bases clipped from V and 2 bases from J, the junction kept 12 bases outside the gene matches. Looked up from germline, CDR1 is GTSNPN and CDR2 is SVGIG (reference sequence). This CDR3 contains 16 residues. In nucleotides, the CDR3 is TGTGCCTGGACCCCCCTTGGAGCGGGGAACACAGATACGCAGTATTTT. Its translation: CAWTPLGAGNTDTQYF. Using reference TRBV30 and TRBJ2-3 for the parts outside the CDR3, the full variable domain is SQTIHQWPATLVQPVGSPLSLECTVEGTSNPNLYWYRQAAGRGLQLLFYSVGIGQISSEVPQNLSASRPQDRQFILSSKKLLLSDSGFYLCAWTPLGAGNTDTQYFGPGTRLTVL.